Below are 5 T cell receptor beta chains sequenced from a single sample in a study of vaccination effects on CD4 cells after COVID-19. ViraFEST expansion of antigen-specific CD4+ T cells with viral peptide pools preceded sequencing. Cells that had been cultured for 10 days were the source of isolated CD4+ T cells. Participants each got two BNT162b2 or mRNA-1273 vaccine doses. Method: immunoSEQ multiplex PCR; TCRdb's copy keeps in-frame clones and lacks some. This table holds roughly 24,000 clones, around 74% found once. No antigens are known for them. The specimen comprised CD4+ T cells from PBMCs cultured with HCoV-NL63 spike peptides, sampled after COVID-19 vaccination. The receptors shown here come from a human donor who received a COVID-19 vaccine.

V gene TRBV28 combines with J gene TRBJ2-7; D gene uncertain. Germline V gene lookup returns CDR1 MDHEN and CDR2 SYDVKM. V lost 3 bases, J lost 4 bases, and 4 bases lay in between. This CDR3 has 11 residues. CDR3 amino acids: CASSFYYEQYF. CDR3 in DNA: TGTGCCAGCAGTTTCTATTACGAGCAGTACTTC.

The V call is TRBV11-2, the J call TRBJ2-5; D remains unclear. CDR3 length: 16 amino acids. Trimming removed 3 bases from V and 1 base from J, with 15 bases in between. CDR1 and CDR2 from the germline V gene are SGHAT and FQNNGV. Here the CDR3 reads CASSFDPYGLQETQYF. CDR3 DNA sequence: TGTGCCAGCAGCTTCGACCCTTATGGGCTCCAAGAGACCCAGTACTTC.

This clone was picked up one time. V is TRBV7-2 and J is TRBJ2-1; TRBD2 agrees at 7 bases. Germline trimming cut 4 bases from V and 7 bases from J; bases unmatched to any gene: 4. In germline, CDR1 is SGHTA, CDR2 FQGNSA. The CDR3 is 13 residues long. As DNA, the CDR3 is TGTGCCAGCAGCTCGGGGGAGGGGAATGAGCAGTTCTTC. It codes for CASSSGEGNEQFF. Full variable domain (missing parts from reference TRBV7-2 and TRBJ2-1): GAGVSQSPSNKVTEKGKDVELRCDPISGHTALYWYRQSLGQGLEFLIYFQGNSAPDKSGLPSDRFSAERTGGSVSTLTIQRTQQEDSAVYLCASSSGEGNEQFFGPGTRLTVL.

The gene calls are TRBV11-2 and TRBJ2-7, with 7 bases matching TRBD1. The CDR3 extends over 17 amino acids. V lost 3 bases to trimming and J lost 2 bases; unmatched junction nucleotides: 13. Germline assignment: CDR1 SGHAT and CDR2 FQNNGV. The CDR3 here is CASSFQEDRVAPYEQYF. The DNA of the CDR3 is TGTGCCAGCAGCTTCCAAGAAGACAGGGTTGCTCCCTACGAGCAGTACTTC.

The V call is TRBV3-1 (or the pseudogene TRBV3-2), the J call TRBJ2-7; the match to TRBD1 covers 10 bases. CDR3 length: 19 residues. Germline V gene data show CDR1 as LGHDT and CDR2 as YNNKEL (reference sequence). J was trimmed by 3 bases and V by 0 bases; bases with no gene match: 14. In nucleotides, the CDR3 is TGTGCCAGCAGCCAAGACTTCCGGGCCCGACAGGGGGCGGTCTACGAGCAGTACTTC. Its translation: CASSQDFRARQGAVYEQYF.